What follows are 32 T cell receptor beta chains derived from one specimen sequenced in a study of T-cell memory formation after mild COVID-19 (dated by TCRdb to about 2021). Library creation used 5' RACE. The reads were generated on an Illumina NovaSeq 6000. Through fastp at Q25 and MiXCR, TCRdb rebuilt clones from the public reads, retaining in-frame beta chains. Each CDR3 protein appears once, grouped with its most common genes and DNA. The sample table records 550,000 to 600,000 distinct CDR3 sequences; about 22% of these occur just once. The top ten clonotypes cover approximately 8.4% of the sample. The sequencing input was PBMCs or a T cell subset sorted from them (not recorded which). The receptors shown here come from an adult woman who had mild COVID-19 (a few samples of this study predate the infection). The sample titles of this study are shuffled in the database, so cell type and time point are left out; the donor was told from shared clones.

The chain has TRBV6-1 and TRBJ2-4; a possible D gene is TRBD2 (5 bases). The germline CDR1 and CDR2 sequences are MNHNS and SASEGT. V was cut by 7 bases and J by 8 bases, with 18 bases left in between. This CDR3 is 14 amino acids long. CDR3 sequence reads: CASKEGRVSDIQYF. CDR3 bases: TGTGCCAGCAAAGAGGGCCGGGTGTCGGACATTCAGTACTTC.

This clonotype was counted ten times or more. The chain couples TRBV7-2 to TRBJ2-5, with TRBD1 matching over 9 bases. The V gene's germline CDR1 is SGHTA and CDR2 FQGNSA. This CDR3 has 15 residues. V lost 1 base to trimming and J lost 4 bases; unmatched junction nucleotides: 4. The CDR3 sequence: CASSLDRQGGETQYF. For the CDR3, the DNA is TGTGCCAGCAGCTTAGACCGACAGGGGGGAGAGACCCAGTACTTC.

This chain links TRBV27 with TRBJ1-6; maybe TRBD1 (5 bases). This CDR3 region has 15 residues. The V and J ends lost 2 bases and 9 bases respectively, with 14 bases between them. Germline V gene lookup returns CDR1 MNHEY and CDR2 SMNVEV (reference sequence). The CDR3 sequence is CASSLGQGRGSPLHF. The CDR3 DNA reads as TGTGCCAGCAGTTTAGGGCAGGGTAGGGGTTCACCCCTCCACTTT.

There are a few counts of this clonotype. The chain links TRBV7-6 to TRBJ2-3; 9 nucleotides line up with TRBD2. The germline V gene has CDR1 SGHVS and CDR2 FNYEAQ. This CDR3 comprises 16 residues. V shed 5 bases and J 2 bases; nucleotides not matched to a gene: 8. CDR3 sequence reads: CASSVHPSGATDTQYF. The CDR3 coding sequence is TGTGCCAGCAGCGTTCACCCTAGCGGGGCCACAGATACGCAGTATTTT.

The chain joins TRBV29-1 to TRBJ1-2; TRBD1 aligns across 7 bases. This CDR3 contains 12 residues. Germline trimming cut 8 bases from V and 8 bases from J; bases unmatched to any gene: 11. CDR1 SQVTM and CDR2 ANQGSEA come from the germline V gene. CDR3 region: CSTKRQGEGYTF. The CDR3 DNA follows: TGCAGCACGAAGAGACAGGGTGAGGGCTACACCTTC. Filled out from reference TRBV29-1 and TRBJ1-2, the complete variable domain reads SAVISQKPSRDICQRGTSLTIQCQVDSQVTMMFWYRQQPGQSLTLIATANQGSEATYESGFVIDKFPISRPNLTFSTLTVSNMSPEDSSIYLCSTKRQGEGYTFGSGTRLTVV.

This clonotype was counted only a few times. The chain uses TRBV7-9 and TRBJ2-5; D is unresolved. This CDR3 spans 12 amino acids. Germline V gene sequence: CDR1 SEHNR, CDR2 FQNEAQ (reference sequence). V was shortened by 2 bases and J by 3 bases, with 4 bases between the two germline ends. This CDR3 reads CASSLIEETQYF. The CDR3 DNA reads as TGTGCCAGCAGCTTAATCGAAGAGACCCAGTACTTC.

The CDR3 sequence is CSARTGGGATDTQYF. The CDR3 coding sequence is TGCAGTGCTAGGACGGGAGGGGGAGCAACAGATACGCAGTATTTT. The chain links TRBV20-1 to TRBJ2-3; 8 nucleotides align to TRBD2. This CDR3 has 15 residues. From germline, CDR1 is DFQATT and CDR2 SNEGSKA (reference sequence). V dropped 3 bases and J dropped 3; count of bases not matched to a gene: 8.

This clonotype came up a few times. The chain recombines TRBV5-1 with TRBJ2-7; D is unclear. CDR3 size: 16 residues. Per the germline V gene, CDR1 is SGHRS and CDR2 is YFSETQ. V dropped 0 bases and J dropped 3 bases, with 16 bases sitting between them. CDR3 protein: CASSLGRVDLNYEQYF. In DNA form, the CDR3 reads TGCGCCAGCAGCTTGGGAAGGGTCGATTTAAACTACGAGCAGTACTTC.

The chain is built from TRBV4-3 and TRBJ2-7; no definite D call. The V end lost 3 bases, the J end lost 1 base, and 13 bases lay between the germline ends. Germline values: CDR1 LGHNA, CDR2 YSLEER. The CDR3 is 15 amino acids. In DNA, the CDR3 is TGCGCCAGCAGCCAGGACGCCGACGGGTCCTACGAGCAGTACTTC. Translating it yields CASSQDADGSYEQYF.

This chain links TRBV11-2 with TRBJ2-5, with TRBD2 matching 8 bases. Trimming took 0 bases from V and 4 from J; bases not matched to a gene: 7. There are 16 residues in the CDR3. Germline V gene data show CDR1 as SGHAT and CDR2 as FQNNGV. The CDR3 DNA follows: TGTGCCAGCAGCTTAGAGGGGGTAGCGGGAAGAGAGACCCAGTACTTC. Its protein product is CASSLEGVAGRETQYF.

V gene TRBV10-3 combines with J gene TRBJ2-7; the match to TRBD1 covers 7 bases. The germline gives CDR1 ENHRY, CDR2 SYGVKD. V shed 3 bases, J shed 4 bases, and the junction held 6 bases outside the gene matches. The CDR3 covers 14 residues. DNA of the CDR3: TGTGCCATCAGTGATGTGGGACAGCCATACGAGCAGTACTTC. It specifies CAISDVGQPYEQYF.

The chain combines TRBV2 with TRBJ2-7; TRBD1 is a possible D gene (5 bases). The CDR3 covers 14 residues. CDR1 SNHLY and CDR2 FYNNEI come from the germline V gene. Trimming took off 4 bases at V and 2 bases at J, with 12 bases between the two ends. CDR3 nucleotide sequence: TGTGCCAGCAGTGTCAGGACAATGACCTACGAGCAGTACTTC. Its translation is CASSVRTMTYEQYF.

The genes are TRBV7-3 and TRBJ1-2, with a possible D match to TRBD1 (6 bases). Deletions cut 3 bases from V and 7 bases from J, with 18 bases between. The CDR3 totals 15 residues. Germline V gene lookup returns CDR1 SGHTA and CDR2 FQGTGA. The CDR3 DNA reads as TGTGCCAGCAGCTTGAGGGGGGGCTCCATCGGTGGCTACACCTTC. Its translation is CASSLRGGSIGGYTF. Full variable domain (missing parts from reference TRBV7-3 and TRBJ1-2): GAGVSQTPSNKVTEKGKYVELRCDPISGHTALYWYRQSLGQGPEFLIYFQGTGAADDSGLPNDRFFAVRPEGSVSTLKIQRTERGDSAVYLCASSLRGGSIGGYTFGSGTRLTVV.

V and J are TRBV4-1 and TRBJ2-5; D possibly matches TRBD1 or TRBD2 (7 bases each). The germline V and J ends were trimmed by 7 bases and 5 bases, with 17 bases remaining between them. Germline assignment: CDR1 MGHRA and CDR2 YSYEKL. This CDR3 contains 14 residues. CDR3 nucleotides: TGCGCCAGCACCCGACAGGGAGGGGAGGAGACCCAGTACTTC. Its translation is CASTRQGGEETQYF.

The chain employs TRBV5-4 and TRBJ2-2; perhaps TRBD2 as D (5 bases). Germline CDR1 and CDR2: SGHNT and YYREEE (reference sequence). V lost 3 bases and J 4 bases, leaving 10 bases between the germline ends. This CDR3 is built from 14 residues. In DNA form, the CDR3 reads TGTGCCAGCAGCTCGATAGCGCTCACCGGGGAGCTGTTTTTT. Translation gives CASSSIALTGELFF.

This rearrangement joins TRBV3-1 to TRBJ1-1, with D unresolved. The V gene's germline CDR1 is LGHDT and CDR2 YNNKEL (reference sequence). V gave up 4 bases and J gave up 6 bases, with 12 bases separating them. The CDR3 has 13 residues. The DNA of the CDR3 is TGTGCCAGCAGCCGTCTCCCAAGCGCTGAAGCTTTCTTT. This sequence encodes CASSRLPSAEAFF.

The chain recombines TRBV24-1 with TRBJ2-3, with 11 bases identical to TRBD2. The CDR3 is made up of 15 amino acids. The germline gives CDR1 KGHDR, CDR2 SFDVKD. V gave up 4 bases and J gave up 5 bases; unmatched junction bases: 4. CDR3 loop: CATSDPGLAEDTQYF. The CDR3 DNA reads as TGTGCCACCAGTGACCCGGGACTAGCGGAAGATACGCAGTATTTT.

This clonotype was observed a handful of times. CDR3 region: CASSRTTGTASPEQYF. The CDR3 DNA reads as TGTGCCAGCAGCCGAACTACCGGGACAGCCAGCCCAGAGCAGTACTTC. J is TRBJ2-7 and V is TRBV7-2; 7 positions match TRBD1. The CDR3 has 16 amino acids. The trim removed 5 bases at V and 7 bases at J, leaving 17 bases unmatched. CDR1 and CDR2 (germline): SGHTA, FQGNSA. The variable domain in full, with the rest retrieved from reference TRBV7-2 and TRBJ2-7, is GAGVSQSPSNKVTEKGKDVELRCDPISGHTALYWYRQSLGQGLEFLIYFQGNSAPDKSGLPSDRFSAERTGGSVSTLTIQRTQQEDSAVYLCASSRTTGTASPEQYFGPGTRLTVT.

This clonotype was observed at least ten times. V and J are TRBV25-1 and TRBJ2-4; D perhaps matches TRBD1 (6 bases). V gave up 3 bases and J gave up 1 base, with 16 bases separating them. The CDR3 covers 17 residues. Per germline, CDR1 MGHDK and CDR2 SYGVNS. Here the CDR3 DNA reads TGTGCCAGCAGTGAGGCCATCCCGGACAGCGCCAAAAACATTCAGTACTTC. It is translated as CASSEAIPDSAKNIQYF.

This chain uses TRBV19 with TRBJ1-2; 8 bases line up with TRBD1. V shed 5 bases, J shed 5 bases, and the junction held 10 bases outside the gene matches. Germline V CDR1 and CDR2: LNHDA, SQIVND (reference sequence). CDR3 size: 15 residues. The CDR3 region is CASSVGTGPPYGYTF. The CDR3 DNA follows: TGTGCCAGTAGTGTCGGGACAGGACCACCTTATGGCTACACCTTC.

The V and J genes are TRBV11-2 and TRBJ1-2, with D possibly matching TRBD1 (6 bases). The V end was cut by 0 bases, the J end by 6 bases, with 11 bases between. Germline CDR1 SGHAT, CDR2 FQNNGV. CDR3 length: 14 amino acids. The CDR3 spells CASSLDRGGNGYTF. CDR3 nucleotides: TGTGCCAGCAGCTTAGACAGGGGCGGTAATGGCTACACCTTC.

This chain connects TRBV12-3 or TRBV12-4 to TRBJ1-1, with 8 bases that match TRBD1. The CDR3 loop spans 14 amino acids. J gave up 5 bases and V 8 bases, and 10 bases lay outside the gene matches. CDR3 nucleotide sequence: TGTGCCAGCCGGATCGGACAGGGCCGGACTGAAGCTTTCTTT. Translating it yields CASRIGQGRTEAFF.

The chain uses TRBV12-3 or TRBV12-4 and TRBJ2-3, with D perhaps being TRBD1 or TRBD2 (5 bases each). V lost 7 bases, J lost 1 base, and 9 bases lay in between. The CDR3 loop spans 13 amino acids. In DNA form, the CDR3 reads TGTGCCAGCACACGGGACCGCACAGATACGCAGTATTTT. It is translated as CASTRDRTDTQYF.

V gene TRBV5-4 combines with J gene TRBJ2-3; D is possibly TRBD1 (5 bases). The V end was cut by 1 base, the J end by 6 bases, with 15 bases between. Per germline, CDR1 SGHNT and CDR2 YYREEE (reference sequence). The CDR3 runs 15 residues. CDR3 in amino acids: CASSLPQGVGDTQYF. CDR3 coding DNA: TGTGCCAGCAGCTTGCCCCAGGGCGTCGGCGATACGCAGTATTTT.

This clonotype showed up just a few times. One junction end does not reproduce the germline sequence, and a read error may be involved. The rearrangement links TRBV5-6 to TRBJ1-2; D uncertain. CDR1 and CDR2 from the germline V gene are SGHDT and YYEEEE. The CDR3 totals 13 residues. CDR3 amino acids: CASSLKANYGYIF. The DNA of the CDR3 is TGTGCCAGCAGCTTGAAAGCTAACTATGGCTACATCTTC.

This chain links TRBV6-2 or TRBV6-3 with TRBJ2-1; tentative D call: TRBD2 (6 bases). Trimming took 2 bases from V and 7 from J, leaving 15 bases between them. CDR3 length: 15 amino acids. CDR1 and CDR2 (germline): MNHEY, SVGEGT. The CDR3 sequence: CASSYRDLALNEQFF. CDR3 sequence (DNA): TGTGCCAGCAGTTACCGGGACTTAGCTCTAAATGAGCAGTTCTTC.

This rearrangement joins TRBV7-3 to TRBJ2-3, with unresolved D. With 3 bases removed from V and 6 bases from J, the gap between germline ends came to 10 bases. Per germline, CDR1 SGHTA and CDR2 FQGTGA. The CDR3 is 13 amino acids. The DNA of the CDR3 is TGTGCCAGCAGCTTCTCTGCTTCGGATACGCAGTATTTT. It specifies CASSFSASDTQYF.

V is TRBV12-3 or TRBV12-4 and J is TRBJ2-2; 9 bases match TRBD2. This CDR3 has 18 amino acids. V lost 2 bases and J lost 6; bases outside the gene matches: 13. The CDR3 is CASSLMRLAGSSPGELFF. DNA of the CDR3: TGTGCCAGCAGTTTAATGAGGCTAGCGGGGAGTAGTCCCGGGGAGCTGTTTTTT.

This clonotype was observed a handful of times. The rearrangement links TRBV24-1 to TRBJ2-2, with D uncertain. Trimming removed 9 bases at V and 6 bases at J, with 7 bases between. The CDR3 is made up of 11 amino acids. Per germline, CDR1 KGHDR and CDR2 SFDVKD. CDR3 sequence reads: CATRAAGELFF. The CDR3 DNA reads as TGTGCCACCCGGGCGGCCGGGGAGCTGTTTTTT.

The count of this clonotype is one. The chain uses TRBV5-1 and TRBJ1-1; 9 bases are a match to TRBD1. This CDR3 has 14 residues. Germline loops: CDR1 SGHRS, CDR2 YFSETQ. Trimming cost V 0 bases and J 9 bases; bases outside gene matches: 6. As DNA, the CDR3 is TGCGCCAGCAGCTTGGGACAGGGGGGGAGTCAAGCTTTCTTT. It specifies CASSLGQGGSQAFF. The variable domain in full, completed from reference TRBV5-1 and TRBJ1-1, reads KAGVTQTPRYLIKTRGQQVTLSCSPISGHRSVSWYQQTPGQGLQFLFEYFSETQRNKGNFPGRFSGRQFSNSRSEMNVSTLELGDSALYLCASSLGQGGSQAFFGQGTRLTVV.

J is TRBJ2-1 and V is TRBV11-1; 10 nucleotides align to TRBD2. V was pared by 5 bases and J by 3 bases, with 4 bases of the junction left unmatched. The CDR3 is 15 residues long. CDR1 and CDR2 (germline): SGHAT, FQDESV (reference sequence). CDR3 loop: CASSVPSGSYNEQFF. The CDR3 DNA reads TGTGCCAGCAGCGTCCCTAGCGGGAGCTACAATGAGCAGTTCTTC.

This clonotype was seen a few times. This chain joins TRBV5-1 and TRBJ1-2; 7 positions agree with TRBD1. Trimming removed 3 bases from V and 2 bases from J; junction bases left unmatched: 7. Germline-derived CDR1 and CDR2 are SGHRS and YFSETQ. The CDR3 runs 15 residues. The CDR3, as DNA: TGCGCCAGCAGCTCGACAGGGCGCATGAACTATGGCTACACCTTC. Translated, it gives CASSSTGRMNYGYTF. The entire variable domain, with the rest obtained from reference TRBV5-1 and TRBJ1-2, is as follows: KAGVTQTPRYLIKTRGQQVTLSCSPISGHRSVSWYQQTPGQGLQFLFEYFSETQRNKGNFPGRFSGRQFSNSRSEMNVSTLELGDSALYLCASSSTGRMNYGYTFGSGTRLTVV.